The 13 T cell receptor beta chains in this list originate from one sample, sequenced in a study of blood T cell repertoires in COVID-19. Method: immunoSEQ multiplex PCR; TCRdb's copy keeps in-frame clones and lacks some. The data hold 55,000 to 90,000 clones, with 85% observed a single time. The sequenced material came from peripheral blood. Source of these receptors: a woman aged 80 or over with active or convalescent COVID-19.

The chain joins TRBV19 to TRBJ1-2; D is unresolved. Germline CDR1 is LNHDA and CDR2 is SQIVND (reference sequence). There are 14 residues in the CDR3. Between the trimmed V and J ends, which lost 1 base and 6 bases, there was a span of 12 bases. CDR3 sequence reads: CASSIATAGHGYTF. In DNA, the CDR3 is TGTGCCAGTAGTATAGCTACAGCGGGCCATGGCTACACCTTC.

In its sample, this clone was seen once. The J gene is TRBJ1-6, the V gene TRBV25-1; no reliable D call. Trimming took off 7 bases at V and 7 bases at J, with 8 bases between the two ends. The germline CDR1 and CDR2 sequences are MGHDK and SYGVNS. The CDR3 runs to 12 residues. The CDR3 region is CASNHNNSPLHF. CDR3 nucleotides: TGTGCCAGCAATCACAACAATTCACCCCTCCACTTT. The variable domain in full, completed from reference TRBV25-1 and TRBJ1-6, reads EADIYQTPRYLVIGTGKKITLECSQTMGHDKMYWYQQDPGMELHLIHYSYGVNSTEKGDLSSESTVSRIRTEHFPLTLESARPSHTSQYLCASNHNNSPLHFGNGTRLTVT.

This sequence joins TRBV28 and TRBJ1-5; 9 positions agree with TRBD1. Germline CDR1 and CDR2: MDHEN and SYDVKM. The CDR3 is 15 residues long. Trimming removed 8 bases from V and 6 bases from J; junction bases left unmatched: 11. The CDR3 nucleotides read TGTGCCAGCTTCCCGGGACAGGGTGAGAGTCAGCCCCAGCATTTT. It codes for CASFPGQGESQPQHF.

CDR3 bases: TGTGCCAGCAGTTTTCTAGACAGGGTAGATCTCGCCCTAGAAGCTTTCTTT. Translated: CASSFLDRVDLALEAFF. V usage is TRBV28 and J usage is TRBJ1-1, with 7 nucleotides matching TRBD1. Germline V gene sequence: CDR1 MDHEN, CDR2 SYDVKM. This CDR3 comprises 17 residues. The ends lost 3 bases at V and 8 bases at J; junction bases unmatched: 18.

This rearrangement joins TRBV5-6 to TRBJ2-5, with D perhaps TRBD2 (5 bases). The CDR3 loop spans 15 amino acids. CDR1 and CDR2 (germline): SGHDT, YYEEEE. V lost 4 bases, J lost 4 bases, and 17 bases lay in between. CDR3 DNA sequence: TGTGCCAGCAGCCCGGGCCGGGAACGTAGAGAGACCCAGTACTTC. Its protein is CASSPGRERRETQYF.

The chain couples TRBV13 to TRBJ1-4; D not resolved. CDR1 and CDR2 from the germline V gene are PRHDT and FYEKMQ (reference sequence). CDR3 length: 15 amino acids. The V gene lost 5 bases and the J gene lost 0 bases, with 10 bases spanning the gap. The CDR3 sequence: CASSLNGATNEKLFF. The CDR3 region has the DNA TGTGCCAGCAGCCTTAACGGTGCAACTAATGAAAAACTGTTTTTT.

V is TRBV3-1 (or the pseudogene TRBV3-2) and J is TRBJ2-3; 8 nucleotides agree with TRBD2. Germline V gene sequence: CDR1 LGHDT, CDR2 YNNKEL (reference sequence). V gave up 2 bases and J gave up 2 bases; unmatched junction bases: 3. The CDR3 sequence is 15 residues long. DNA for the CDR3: TGTGCCAGCAGCCAAACAGCGGGGGACACAGATACGCAGTATTTT. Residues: CASSQTAGDTDTQYF.

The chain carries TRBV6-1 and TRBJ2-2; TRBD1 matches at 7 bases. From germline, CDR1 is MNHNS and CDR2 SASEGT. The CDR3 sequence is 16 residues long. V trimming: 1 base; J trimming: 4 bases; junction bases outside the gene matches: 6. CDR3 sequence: CASSEDRGRVTGELFF. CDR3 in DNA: TGTGCCAGCAGTGAAGATAGGGGGCGCGTCACCGGGGAGCTGTTTTTT.

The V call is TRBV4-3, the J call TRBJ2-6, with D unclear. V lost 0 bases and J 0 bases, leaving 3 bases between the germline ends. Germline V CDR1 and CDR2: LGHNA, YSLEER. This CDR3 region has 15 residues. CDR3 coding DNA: TGCGCCAGCAGCCAAGACAGCTCTGGGGCCAACGTCCTGACTTTC. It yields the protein CASSQDSSGANVLTF.

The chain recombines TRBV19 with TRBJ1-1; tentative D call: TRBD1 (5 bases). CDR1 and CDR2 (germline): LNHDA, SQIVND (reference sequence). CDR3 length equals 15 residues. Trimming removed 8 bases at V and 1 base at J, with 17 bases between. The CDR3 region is CASSRGKPTNTEAFF. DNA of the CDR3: TGTGCCAGTTCGCGGGGGAAACCGACGAACACTGAAGCTTTCTTT.

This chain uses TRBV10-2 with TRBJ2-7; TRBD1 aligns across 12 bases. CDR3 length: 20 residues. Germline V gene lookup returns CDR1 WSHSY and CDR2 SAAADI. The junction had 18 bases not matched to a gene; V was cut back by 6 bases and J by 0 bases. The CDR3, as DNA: TGCGCCAGCAGCGGGGTGGTGGGGGACAGGGGGCCGAGAAGCTCCTACGAGCAGTACTTC. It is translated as CASSGVVGDRGPRSSYEQYF.

CDR3 sequence: CASRQGLEQYF. The DNA of the CDR3 is TGCGCCAGCAGACAGGGCTTGGAGCAGTACTTC. The chain combines TRBV5-1 with TRBJ2-7; TRBD1 is a possible D gene (6 bases). In germline, CDR1 is SGHRS, CDR2 YFSETQ. Trimming pared 5 bases from V and 7 bases from J, leaving 10 bases between. This CDR3 is built from 11 residues. The full variable domain, in which reference TRBV5-1 and TRBJ2-7 provide the parts outside the CDR3, is KAGVTQTPRYLIKTRGQQVTLSCSPISGHRSVSWYQQTPGQGLQFLFEYFSETQRNKGNFPGRFSGRQFSNSRSEMNVSTLELGDSALYLCASRQGLEQYFGPGTRLTVT.

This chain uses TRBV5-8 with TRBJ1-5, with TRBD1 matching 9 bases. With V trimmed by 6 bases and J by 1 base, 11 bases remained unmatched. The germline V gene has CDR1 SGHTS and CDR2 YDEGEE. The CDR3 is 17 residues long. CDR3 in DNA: TGTGCCAGCACCCGACAGGGGGTTGGACTAAGCAATCAGCCCCAGCATTTT. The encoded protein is CASTRQGVGLSNQPQHF. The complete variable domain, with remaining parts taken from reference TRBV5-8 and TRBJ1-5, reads EAGVTQSPTHLIKTRGQQATLRCSPISGHTSVYWYQQALGLGLQFLLWYDEGEERNRGNFPPRFSGRQFPNYSSELNVNALELEDSALYLCASTRQGVGLSNQPQHFGDGTRLSIL.